Listed below are T cell receptor beta chains from one sample, sequenced in a study of control samples from healthy donors and cancer patients. Sequenced by immunoSEQ multiplex PCR; TCRdb stores in-frame clones only, minus some. The sample contains 100,000 to 150,000 clones, around nine tenths of which appear only once. Sequenced sample: blood. The origin of the receptors is a man in his forties or fifties in good health. Each CDR3 is given with its conserved first and last residue. D genes are given only for firm matches. Where a row states a size, it is once, few, many or the class of an expanded clone; other rows omit it.

-	TRBV4-1	TRBD1	TRBJ2-2	TGCGCCAGCAGCCATTCGGACAGGGGGAGCACCGGGGAGCTGTTTTTT	CASSHSDRGSTGELFF
-	TRBV12-3/TRBV12-4	-	TRBJ2-7	TGTGCCAGCAGCATTCCAGGGGGGGAGCAGTACTTC	CASSIPGGEQYF
once	TRBV10-3	-	TRBJ1-1	TGTGCCATCAACAAGGGGGAGGGGGTTGGCAGCACTGAAGCTTTCTTT	CAINKGEGVGSTEAFF
-	TRBV19	-	TRBJ1-6	TGTGCCAGTAGTATCCCCGAATCACCCCTCCACTTT	CASSIPESPLHF
-	TRBV5-6	-	TRBJ1-1	TGTGCCAGCAGCTTCCGGGAGGGGAACACTGAAGCTTTCTTT	CASSFREGNTEAFF
-	TRBV5-1	-	TRBJ2-1	TGCGCCAGCAGCCCTCTACGGGGTAACGATGAGCAGTTCTTC	CASSPLRGNDEQFF
few	TRBV7-9	TRBD2	TRBJ2-7	TGTGCGTCCCGGGGGGACGGATCCTACGAGCAGTACTTC	CASRGDGSYEQYF
once	TRBV14	-	TRBJ1-2	TGTGCCAGCAGCCAAGTCCGGGGAAGTGAGGGCTACACCTTC	CASSQVRGSEGYTF
once	TRBV3-1/TRBV3-2	TRBD1	TRBJ2-5	TGTGCCAGCAGCCCACCTACAGGGGGCCTGGAGACCCAGTACTTC	CASSPPTGGLETQYF
-	TRBV24-1	-	TRBJ2-4	TGTGCCACCAGTGGGACCGACAGTTCGGGAAACATTCAGTACTTC	CATSGTDSSGNIQYF
-	TRBV7-9	-	TRBJ1-6	TGTGCCAGCAGCCACGTTAATTCACCCCTCCACTTT	CASSHVNSPLHF